This T cell receptor beta chain derives from a study of technical replicates of blood from several donors. Sequenced by immunoSEQ multiplex PCR; TCRdb stores in-frame clones only, minus some. The table records roughly 71,000 clones, 80% to 95% of them present only once. V was trimmed by 3 bases and J by 0 bases, leaving 16 bases between them. CDR3 length: 16 residues. Germline values: CDR1 SGHKS, CDR2 YYEKEE (reference sequence). The table lists this clone with a count of one. This receptor was obtained from a human donor in good health. The chain joins TRBV5-5 to TRBJ2-7; TRBD1 might be the D (6 bases). Specimen: T cells isolated from PBMCs. CDR3 bases: TGTGCCAGCAGCTCCTCTACAGGGCCGAGCTCCTACGAGCAGTACTTC. Translating gives CASSSSTGPSSYEQYF.